This TCR beta chain was observed in a study of blood T cell repertoires in COVID-19. Looking at the study overall: The samples span acute and convalescent COVID-19 from the United States, Italy and Spain. T cells, B-cell-depleted T cells, or PBMCs supplied cDNA or gDNA.

Original data processing: Cell counts per sample came from amplifying reference gene primers. Here immunoSEQ multiplex PCR was the method, and the copy in TCRdb shows in-frame clones only, minus some. Clone size and V and J calls were adopted from that table, with D and trimming inferred from the DNA. The table lists roughly 100,000 clones, over 70% of them singletons. The CDR3 consists of 14 residues. Per germline, CDR1 LGHNA and CDR2 YSLEER. V lost 0 bases, J lost 11 bases, and 16 bases lay in between. This clone occurred a few times. The receptor's source is a man of 80 years or more with active or convalescent COVID-19. The sequenced material came from peripheral blood. This chain joins TRBV4-3 and TRBJ1-1; TRBD1 is a possible D gene (6 bases). In nucleotides, the CDR3 is TGCGCCAGCAGCCAAGAGGTGGGGGGGGCGGCCGCTTTCTTT. This encodes CASSQEVGGAAAFF.